The 14 T cell receptor beta chains below were found in one sample sequenced in a study of response to subunit inactivated influenza vaccine. TCRdb re-called the RT-PCR reads with MiXCR, one entry per CDR3 protein. Among approximately 290,000 distinct CDR3 sequences listed, approximately 20% were seen once. This sample comprised PBMCs from blood, obtained around 22 months after vaccination. The source of these receptors is a man aged 50-75 years who received an inactivated influenza vaccine.

This clonotype was detected a few times. This rearrangement joins TRBV6-5 to TRBJ2-6; D is uncertain. Germline V gene data show CDR1 as MNHEY and CDR2 as SVGAGI. Between the trimmed V and J ends, which lost 1 base and 0 bases, there was a span of 7 bases. This CDR3 comprises 16 residues. CDR3 amino acids: CASSYYPLSGANVLTF. The CDR3 nucleotides read TGTGCCAGCAGTTACTACCCCCTCTCTGGGGCCAACGTCCTGACTTTC.

This clonotype appeared a few times. The chain employs TRBV10-1 and TRBJ1-1; D is unclear. The ends were cut back, 0 bases at V and 8 bases at J, with 16 bases in the middle. This CDR3 is 15 amino acids long. CDR1 and CDR2 from the germline V gene are WNHNN and SYGVQD (reference sequence). The CDR3 coding sequence is TGCGCCAGCAGTGAGTCGAAGTCGGAAAGGAGAGAAGCTTTCTTT. It translates to CASSESKSERREAFF.

This clonotype was found once. This chain links TRBV20-1 with TRBJ1-3; D perhaps matches TRBD1 (6 bases). Germline V CDR1 and CDR2: DFQATT, SNEGSKA (reference sequence). The germline V and J ends were trimmed by 4 bases and 0 bases, with 19 bases remaining between them. This CDR3 is 17 amino acids long. Here the CDR3 DNA reads TGCAGTGCTATCAGGCGTGAACAGGGCTACTCTGGAAACACCATATATTTT. Its protein is CSAIRREQGYSGNTIYF.

This clonotype was detected only a few times. CDR3 nucleotides: TGTGCCAGTTCCCACGGGACAGGGGGTAACTATGGCTACACCTTC. Translated: CASSHGTGGNYGYTF. The chain links TRBV19 to TRBJ1-2, with 11 bases that match TRBD1. V was clipped by 8 bases and J by 1 base; unmatched bases: 6. This CDR3 spans 15 amino acids. The V gene's germline CDR1 is LNHDA and CDR2 SQIVND (reference sequence).

This clonotype was detected a few times. This chain links TRBV2 with TRBJ2-7, with 8 bases that match TRBD2. V dropped 1 base and J dropped 7; count of bases not matched to a gene: 3. Per germline, CDR1 SNHLY and CDR2 FYNNEI. CDR3 length equals 13 residues. The CDR3 region has the DNA TGTGCCAGCAGTGAAGGACTAGCGAGTGAGCAGTACTTC. It specifies CASSEGLASEQYF.

This clonotype was counted a few times. The chain couples TRBV4-3 to TRBJ2-2, with TRBD1 matching 8 bases. J was trimmed by 3 bases and V by 1 base; bases with no gene match: 7. The CDR3 consists of 17 residues. Germline CDR1 is LGHNA and CDR2 is YSLEER. CDR3 DNA: TGCGCCAGCAGCCAAGCACAGGGGGATGCTCACACCGGGGAGCTGTTTTTT. Protein product: CASSQAQGDAHTGELFF.

This clonotype was seen many times. The rearrangement uses TRBV10-3 and TRBJ1-2; unclear D gene. The ends were cut back, 8 bases at V and 4 bases at J, with 26 bases in the middle. The germline CDR1 and CDR2 sequences are ENHRY and SYGVKD. This CDR3 is built from 17 residues. CDR3 coding DNA: TGTGCCATCCACTATAAACCGACACCGGGAGGGTTCTATGGCTACACCTTC. Protein product: CAIHYKPTPGGFYGYTF.

The gene calls are TRBV29-1 and TRBJ2-1; TRBD1 matches at 7 bases. V lost 6 bases to trimming and J lost 6 bases; unmatched junction nucleotides: 5. The CDR3 is made up of 12 amino acids. The germline CDR1 and CDR2 sequences are SQVTM and ANQGSEA. CDR3 DNA: TGCAGCGTCGCGACAGGGCTCAATGAGCAGTTCTTC. Its translation is CSVATGLNEQFF.

This clonotype was picked up a small number of times. The rearrangement joins TRBV11-2 to TRBJ2-1; maybe TRBD1 (5 bases). Germline assignment: CDR1 SGHAT and CDR2 FQNNGV. The CDR3 is 15 amino acids. Trimming removed 5 bases at V and 7 bases at J, with 18 bases between. CDR3 sequence: CASSAGSWGANEQFF. The CDR3 DNA is TGTGCCAGCAGCGCCGGTTCCTGGGGCGCGAATGAGCAGTTCTTC.

This clonotype came up a few times. CDR3 DNA: TGTGCCAGCCAGCCGGGAACCCGCAATCAGCCCCAGCATTTT. This encodes CASQPGTRNQPQHF. The gene calls are TRBV6-2 or TRBV6-3 and TRBJ1-5; D not resolved. V dropped 8 bases and J dropped 2 bases, with 13 bases sitting between them. Looked up from germline, CDR1 is MNHEY and CDR2 is SVGEGT. The CDR3 has 14 residues.

This clonotype was observed a few times. The gene calls are TRBV6-2 or TRBV6-3 and TRBJ1-6, with 9 bases that match TRBD1. V trimming: 6 bases; J trimming: 10 bases; junction bases outside the gene matches: 10. The CDR3 totals 15 residues. The germline V gene has CDR1 MNHEY and CDR2 SVGEGT. CDR3 DNA: TGTGCCAGCAGAACGGGACAGGGAGTGGGATCACCCCTCCACTTT. It translates to CASRTGQGVGSPLHF.

In its sample, this clonotype was seen a few times. The rearrangement links TRBV4-3 to TRBJ1-6; 8 positions agree with TRBD1. The CDR3 loop spans 18 amino acids. Trimming at V came to 0 bases and at J to 4 bases, leaving 8 bases not matched to a gene. The germline V gene has CDR1 LGHNA and CDR2 YSLEER. The CDR3 DNA is TGCGCCAGCAGCCAAGATTCGCCCGGGACAGGATATAATTCACCCCTCCACTTT. As protein: CASSQDSPGTGYNSPLHF.

This sequence joins TRBV12-3 or TRBV12-4 and TRBJ2-7, with D perhaps TRBD1 (7 bases). The CDR3 loop spans 16 amino acids. The germline V and J ends were trimmed by 10 bases and 7 bases, with 29 bases remaining between them. The CDR3 DNA sequence: TGTGCCACTTCCAGGGGGGACGGTACCCCCAACCGGGAGCAGTACTTC. Amino acids: CATSRGDGTPNREQYF.

The V and J genes are TRBV12-3 or TRBV12-4 and TRBJ2-1; D is unclear. Trimming stripped 3 bases from V and 9 bases from J, with 9 bases between. CDR3 length equals 12 residues. The CDR3 spells CASSFRTAEQFF. CDR3 DNA sequence: TGTGCCAGCAGTTTTCGGACCGCTGAGCAGTTCTTC.